Below are 27 T cell receptor beta chains sequenced from a single sample in a study of PD-1 blockade in classical Hodgkin lymphoma. Using immunoSEQ multiplex PCR, the repertoire was profiled, and TCRdb retains in-frame clones only, with some absent. In the table there are roughly 64,000 clones, approximately 90% of which are singletons. Specified time point: cycle 4 day 1 (C4D1), after 6 weeks of nivolumab. The patients all showed relapse after autologous stem cell transplantation, while their brentuximab vedotin exposure varied. The input for sequencing was peripheral blood mononuclear cells (PBMCs), taken before the fourth cycle of nivolumab. The receptors stem from a human donor with classical Hodgkin lymphoma.

The chain has TRBV5-1 and TRBJ2-3, with D tentatively TRBD2 (6 bases). V was pared by 0 bases and J by 7 bases, with 18 bases between. Germline-derived CDR1 and CDR2 are SGHRS and YFSETQ. The CDR3 has 16 amino acids. The CDR3 coding sequence is TGCGCCAGCAGCTTGGATGTGGCGGGGACTGTTTATACGCAGTATTTT. It is translated as CASSLDVAGTVYTQYF.

The chain has TRBV5-6 and TRBJ1-1; the D is unclear. The germline gives CDR1 SGHDT, CDR2 YYEEEE. V shed 2 bases and J shed 8 bases, with 13 bases lying between them. The CDR3 loop spans 13 amino acids. The CDR3 sequence: CASSLAAELEAFF. The DNA for the CDR3 is TGTGCCAGCAGCTTAGCTGCGGAACTGGAAGCTTTCTTT.

CDR3 region: CASSPRGGTGSFYGYTF. The CDR3 DNA sequence: TGTGCCAGCAGCCCTAGGGGGGGGACAGGGTCGTTCTATGGCTACACCTTC. The chain uses TRBV9 and TRBJ1-2, with 9 nucleotides matching TRBD1. The germline V gene has CDR1 SGDLS and CDR2 YYNGEE. After removal of 4 bases from V and 4 bases from J, the junction contained 14 bases not matched to a gene. The CDR3 is 17 amino acids. Using reference TRBV9 and TRBJ1-2 for the parts outside the CDR3, the full variable domain is DSGVTQTPKHLITATGQRVTLRCSPRSGDLSVYWYQQSLDQGLQFLIQYYNGEERAKGNILERFSAQQFPDLHSELNLSSLELGDSALYFCASSPRGGTGSFYGYTFGSGTRLTVV.

V gene TRBV10-3 combines with J gene TRBJ2-5; the D gene is possibly TRBD1 (5 bases). The CDR3 spans 16 residues. Germline CDR1 and CDR2: ENHRY and SYGVKD. Deletions cut 10 bases from V and 7 bases from J, with 28 bases between. CDR3 coding DNA: TGTGCCACCCTACAGGCCCACCAAGTCCAAGGTGGGACCCAGTACTTC. Translated: CATLQAHQVQGGTQYF.

The chain combines TRBV6-5 with TRBJ1-2, with D maybe TRBD1 (5 bases). The CDR3 spans 15 residues. Germline CDR1 MNHEY, CDR2 SVGAGI. Trimming removed 2 bases from V and 5 bases from J, with 15 bases in between. Here the CDR3 reads CASSYAGSAGYGYTF. CDR3 nucleotide sequence: TGTGCCAGCAGTTACGCAGGGTCGGCGGGGTATGGCTACACCTTC.

This rearrangement joins TRBV28 to TRBJ2-2, with a tentative D call TRBD2 (6 bases). Per germline, CDR1 MDHEN and CDR2 SYDVKM. V gave up 9 bases and J gave up 3 bases, with 17 bases separating them. The CDR3 extends over 15 amino acids. This CDR3 reads CASLSTRGYTGELFF. CDR3 nucleotide sequence: TGTGCCAGTTTATCGACGCGGGGCTACACCGGGGAGCTGTTTTTT.

The V gene is TRBV10-2, the J gene TRBJ2-2, with 10 bases aligning to TRBD2. This CDR3 spans 17 amino acids. V lost 5 bases, J lost 0 bases, and 6 bases stayed unmatched. Germline CDR1 reads WSHSY; CDR2 reads SAAADI. The CDR3 nucleotides are TGCGCCAGCAGTACCGGGACTAGCGTTTCGAACACCGGGGAGCTGTTTTTT. Protein sequence: CASSTGTSVSNTGELFF.

The sample holds a few counts of this clone. The chain employs TRBV30 and TRBJ1-1; D gene ambiguous. CDR1 and CDR2 from the germline V gene are GTSNPN and SVGIG (reference sequence). There are 14 residues in the CDR3. The V end was cut by 5 bases, the J end by 5 bases, with 18 bases between. Written as DNA, the CDR3 is TGTGCCTGGGATCGCCAGTCCTCCTTTACTGAAGCTTTCTTT. Translating gives CAWDRQSSFTEAFF.

The CDR3 loop is CASSGSGTGADTQYF. The CDR3 nucleotides are TGTGCCAGCAGTGGGTCAGGGACAGGGGCAGATACGCAGTATTTT. The chain uses TRBV6-1 and TRBJ2-3, with TRBD1 matching 10 bases. The V gene end was trimmed by 4 bases and the J gene end by 4 bases; junction bases not matched to a gene: 5. The V gene's germline CDR1 is MNHNS and CDR2 SASEGT. There are 15 residues in the CDR3.

This chain joins TRBV5-6 and TRBJ2-7; the D gene is possibly TRBD2 (6 bases). Germline V CDR1 and CDR2: SGHDT, YYEEEE. The V and J ends lost 3 bases and 2 bases respectively, with 12 bases between them. The CDR3 contains 14 residues. The CDR3 loop reads CASSSGLFAYEQYF. CDR3 DNA sequence: TGTGCCAGCAGCTCGGGACTGTTTGCCTACGAGCAGTACTTC.

The chain combines TRBV2 with TRBJ2-1; 9 bases map to TRBD2. The CDR3 length is 19 residues. Losses at the gene ends were 0 bases for V and 8 bases for J; bases not matched to a gene: 17. CDR1 and CDR2 (germline): SNHLY, FYNNEI. As DNA, the CDR3 is TGTGCCAGCAGTGAAGCGCACCTACTAAAGAGTAGCGGGGGTTATGAGCAGTTCTTC. It translates to CASSEAHLLKSSGGYEQFF.

The chain combines TRBV1 with TRBJ1-1. TRBV1 is given as a pseudogene. The CDR3 extends over 15 amino acids. CDR3 in amino acids: CTSSQEATPGTEAFF. CDR3 DNA sequence: TGCACCAGCAGCCAAGAAGCGACCCCGGGCACTGAAGCTTTCTTT.

The chain is built from TRBV5-1 and TRBJ2-1; D uncertain. V was cut by 1 base and J by 2 bases, with 10 bases left in between. The germline gives CDR1 SGHRS, CDR2 YFSETQ. The CDR3 totals 15 residues. CDR3 sequence (DNA): TGCGCCAGCAGCTTGTTGGTCCAGACCTACAATGAGCAGTTCTTC. Protein: CASSLLVQTYNEQFF.

This chain joins TRBV2 and TRBJ2-4; possibly TRBD2 for D (6 bases). In germline, CDR1 is SNHLY, CDR2 FYNNEI. CDR3 size: 14 residues. V lost 4 bases to trimming and J lost 1 base, with 8 bases between them. The CDR3 sequence is CASSVREAKNIQYF. In DNA form, the CDR3 reads TGTGCCAGCAGTGTTCGGGAGGCCAAAAACATTCAGTACTTC.

The chain couples TRBV15 to TRBJ2-1; no clear D gene. CDR1 and CDR2 (germline): LNHNV, YYDKDF (reference sequence). This CDR3 is built from 12 residues. Trimming took 2 bases from V and 7 from J, leaving 6 bases between them. CDR3: CATSRHSNEQFF. The CDR3 DNA sequence: TGTGCCACCAGCAGACACTCGAATGAGCAGTTCTTC.

The chain recombines TRBV4-2 with TRBJ2-2; 11 bases align to TRBD2. V lost 1 base to trimming and J lost 3 bases; unmatched junction nucleotides: 1. CDR1 LGHNA and CDR2 YNFKEQ come from the germline V gene. CDR3 length equals 16 residues. The CDR3 loop reads CASSQVAGGDTGELFF. The CDR3 coding sequence is TGTGCCAGCAGCCAAGTAGCGGGAGGGGACACCGGGGAGCTGTTTTTT.

This rearrangement joins TRBV5-1 to TRBJ2-3; TRBD2 aligns across 11 bases. The CDR3 has 18 amino acids. From germline, CDR1 is SGHRS and CDR2 YFSETQ. Germline trimming cut 2 bases from V and 4 bases from J; bases unmatched to any gene: 12. CDR3 DNA: TGCGCCAGCAGCTTTCCGGGACTAGCGGATTTGAGGGCAGATACGCAGTATTTT. This codes for CASSFPGLADLRADTQYF.

V gene TRBV27 combines with J gene TRBJ2-5; D gene uncertain. Near its end, the DNA agrees better with TRBJ2-7, so the J call may be wrong. The CDR3 is made up of 15 amino acids. Germline V gene sequence: CDR1 MNHEY, CDR2 SMNVEV (reference sequence). The CDR3 DNA sequence: TGTGCCAGCAGTTTATTGGGGTTGGAAACCTACGAGCAGTACTTC. Its translation: CASSLLGLETYEQYF.

V is TRBV9 and J is TRBJ2-1; D gene uncertain. Germline-derived CDR1 and CDR2 are SGDLS and YYNGEE. The CDR3 length is 16 residues. The V end lost 0 bases, the J end lost 2 bases, and 12 bases lay between the germline ends. The CDR3 DNA is TGTGCCAGCAGCGTAGTCGAGAGTCCCCCCTACAATGAGCAGTTCTTC. It codes for CASSVVESPPYNEQFF. The full variable domain, with the rest looked up from reference TRBV9 and TRBJ2-1, is DSGVTQTPKHLITATGQRVTLRCSPRSGDLSVYWYQQSLDQGLQFLIQYYNGEERAKGNILERFSAQQFPDLHSELNLSSLELGDSALYFCASSVVESPPYNEQFFGPGTRLTVL.

This clone was detected only a few times. The gene calls are TRBV11-2 and TRBJ1-3; a possible D gene is TRBD1 (5 bases). The CDR3 spans 17 residues. Trimming cost V 3 bases and J 0 bases, with 15 bases left between them. From germline, CDR1 is SGHAT and CDR2 FQNNGV. The CDR3 region has the DNA TGTGCCAGCAGCTTGTCTGGGACTCCAAGCTCTGGAAACACCATATATTTT. Its protein product is CASSLSGTPSSGNTIYF.

The rearrangement joins TRBV28 to TRBJ2-1; D is perhaps TRBD2 (5 bases). CDR1 and CDR2 (germline): MDHEN, SYDVKM. There are 14 residues in the CDR3. Trimming took off 5 bases at V and 6 bases at J, with 14 bases between the two ends. The CDR3 DNA is TGTGCCAGCAGTCCGGGTTGGACTGGCAATGAGCAGTTCTTC. The encoded protein is CASSPGWTGNEQFF.

The J gene is TRBJ2-5, the V gene TRBV27; 11 positions match TRBD2. The CDR3 contains 16 residues. V lost 6 bases, J lost 0 bases, and 6 bases stayed unmatched. CDR1 is MNHEY and CDR2 is SMNVEV in the germline V gene (reference sequence). Written as DNA, the CDR3 is TGTGCCAGCAGAAGTACTAGCGGGAGCTACCAAGAGACCCAGTACTTC. It specifies CASRSTSGSYQETQYF.

The sample holds a few counts of this clone. V and J are TRBV28 and TRBJ1-1; TRBD1 is a possible D gene (5 bases). In germline, CDR1 is MDHEN, CDR2 SYDVKM. This CDR3 region has 12 residues. V dropped 10 bases and J dropped 8 bases, with 17 bases sitting between them. The CDR3 reads CAIKPDSYEAFF. DNA of the CDR3: TGTGCCATAAAGCCCGACAGCTACGAAGCTTTCTTT.

The chain recombines TRBV10-3 with TRBJ2-3, with 14 bases aligning to TRBD2. The CDR3 sequence is 15 residues long. Germline values: CDR1 ENHRY, CDR2 SYGVKD. With 6 bases clipped from V and 4 bases from J, the junction kept 3 bases outside the gene matches. The CDR3 coding sequence is TGTGCCATCAGACCGGGACTAGCGGGAGCAGATACGCAGTATTTT. Translation gives CAIRPGLAGADTQYF.

The chain has TRBV5-4 and TRBJ1-2; D may be TRBD1 (5 bases). The CDR3 has 14 residues. Trimming removed 1 base from V and 4 bases from J, with 11 bases in between. CDR1 is SGHNT, CDR2 YYREEE, per germline (reference sequence). CDR3 amino acids: CASSLSWGAYGYTF. DNA of the CDR3: TGTGCCAGCAGCTTGAGCTGGGGCGCCTATGGCTACACCTTC.

V usage is TRBV10-2 and J usage is TRBJ1-3, with no clear D. This CDR3 comprises 15 residues. Trimming removed 5 bases at V and 2 bases at J, with 13 bases between. Germline lookup yields CDR1 WSHSY and CDR2 SAAADI. CDR3 DNA: TGCGCCAGCAGTTTGACCCTAGCCGCTGGAAACACCATATATTTT. Translated: CASSLTLAAGNTIYF.

This chain joins TRBV5-6 and TRBJ2-7; D not certain. The germline V and J ends were trimmed by 3 bases and 5 bases, with 15 bases remaining between them. Per germline, CDR1 SGHDT and CDR2 YYEEEE. The CDR3 sequence is 14 residues long. CDR3 sequence: CASSSWWVNNEQYF. DNA for the CDR3: TGTGCCAGCAGCTCATGGTGGGTCAACAACGAGCAGTACTTC.